One and the same sample provided the 24 T cell receptor beta chains below, sequenced in a study of early T cells in non-severe SARS-CoV-2 infection. TCRdb re-called the 5' RACE reads with MiXCR, one entry per CDR3 protein. Of 62,000 or so distinct CDR3 sequences detected, roughly 9% appear once; the ten largest clones hold around 15%. The input for sequencing was whole blood, taken at baseline. The receptors here all came from an adult who was a healthcare worker with PCR-confirmed SARS-CoV-2 infection or an uninfected control (not recorded which).

This clonotype has at least ten counts. This chain joins TRBV18 and TRBJ2-6; 10 positions match TRBD2. The J segment lost 4 bases and the V segment lost 6 bases, leaving 9 bases of the junction unmatched. The CDR3 loop spans 17 amino acids. CDR1 KGHSH and CDR2 LQKENI come from the germline V gene. CDR3 loop: CASSGFSGRTGANVLTF. The CDR3 DNA follows: TGTGCCAGCTCCGGATTTAGCGGGAGGACCGGGGCCAACGTCCTGACTTTC.

In this sample, this clonotype turned up many times. J is TRBJ2-5 and V is TRBV20-1; TRBD2 is a possible D gene (7 bases). This CDR3 region has 13 residues. Trimming pared 0 bases from V and 8 bases from J, leaving 13 bases between. Per the germline V gene, CDR1 is DFQATT and CDR2 is SNEGSKA (reference sequence). The CDR3 coding sequence is TGCAGTGCTAGAGATATGGGGGGGCTAACCCAGTACTTC. This codes for CSARDMGGLTQYF.

This clonotype was seen many times. The V and J genes are TRBV7-9 and TRBJ2-2; D not certain. Germline CDR1 reads SEHNR; CDR2 reads FQNEAQ (reference sequence). The CDR3 contains 14 residues. With 3 bases removed from V and 6 bases from J, the gap between germline ends came to 11 bases. CDR3 sequence (DNA): TGTGCCAGCAGCTTCTCCGCTCCCGCCGGGGAGCTGTTTTTT. Protein sequence: CASSFSAPAGELFF.

The chain links TRBV7-6 to TRBJ2-1; TRBD1 agrees at 7 bases. Germline V gene data show CDR1 as SGHVS and CDR2 as FNYEAQ. V lost 5 bases, J lost 9 bases, and 4 bases stayed unmatched. The CDR3 spans 12 residues. CDR3 DNA sequence: TGTGCCAGCAGCGGCCGACAGGGTGAGCAGTTCTTC. It yields the protein CASSGRQGEQFF.

This clonotype has more than one count but fewer than ten. This rearrangement joins TRBV6-5 to TRBJ2-5; perhaps TRBD2 as D (5 bases). Germline V CDR1 and CDR2: MNHEY, SVGAGI. The CDR3 extends over 15 amino acids. Between the trimmed V and J ends, which lost 6 bases and 5 bases, there was a span of 19 bases. DNA of the CDR3: TGTGCCAGCAGAGCCGGGGAAACCCGGCGGGAGACCCAGTACTTC. Its protein is CASRAGETRRETQYF.

The CDR3 loop is CAWTLPRGIEQYF. The CDR3 bases are TGTGCCTGGACCCTACCCCGGGGCATCGAGCAGTACTTC. The gene calls are TRBV30 and TRBJ2-7, with D perhaps assigned TRBD1 or TRBD2 (5 bases each). The V gene lost 4 bases and the J gene lost 6 bases, with 16 bases spanning the gap. The CDR3 sequence is 13 residues long. CDR1 is GTSNPN, CDR2 SVGIG, per germline (reference sequence).

CDR3 loop: CATSDFRGGFETQYF. CDR3 nucleotides: TGTGCCACCAGTGATTTTAGGGGGGGCTTTGAGACCCAGTACTTC. The chain has TRBV24-1 and TRBJ2-5, with TRBD2 as a possible D gene (7 bases). V lost 1 base and J lost 5, with 13 bases in between. CDR1 is KGHDR and CDR2 is SFDVKD in the germline V gene. The CDR3 loop spans 15 amino acids.

This clonotype came up a few times. At one boundary the junction diverges from the germline segment, which might be a read error. The chain recombines TRBV9 with TRBJ2-1, with D possibly matching TRBD2 (5 bases). The CDR3 has 13 amino acids. Germline CDR1 is SGDLS and CDR2 is YYNGEE. Here the CDR3 reads CANSVVTEREQFF. CDR3 nucleotides: TGTGCCAACAGCGTAGTAACCGAGCGGGAGCAGTTCTTC. The whole variable domain, filled in from reference TRBV9 and TRBJ2-1, reads DSGVTQTPKHLITATGQRVTLRCSPRSGDLSVYWYQQSLDQGLQFLIQYYNGEERAKGNILERFSAQQFPDLHSELNLSSLELGDSALYFCANSVVTEREQFFGPGTRLTVL.

The V call is TRBV6-2 or TRBV6-3, the J call TRBJ2-6, with TRBD2 matching over 8 bases. The CDR3 consists of 23 residues. J gave up 1 base and V 3 bases, and 23 bases lay outside the gene matches. CDR1 and CDR2 (germline): MNHEY, SVGEGT. CDR3 residues: CASSYVAAQSTSGSYSGANVLTF. DNA of the CDR3: TGTGCCAGCAGTTATGTGGCAGCCCAAAGTACTAGCGGAAGTTATTCTGGGGCCAACGTCCTGACTTTC.

This clonotype was observed a handful of times. The rearrangement joins TRBV7-6 to TRBJ2-1; D unresolved. Trimming removed 4 bases from V and 12 bases from J, with 13 bases in between. Per the germline V gene, CDR1 is SGHVS and CDR2 is FNYEAQ. This CDR3 is 12 amino acids long. The DNA of the CDR3 is TGTGCCAGCAGCTCTCGGACCCAAGGGCAGTTCTTC. Translated: CASSSRTQGQFF.

Concerning this clonotype: At one end, the junction sequence differs from germline, possibly due to a read error. V usage is TRBV18 and J usage is TRBJ2-7, with TRBD2 identical over 11 bases. Per the germline V gene, CDR1 is KGHSH and CDR2 is LQKENI. CDR3 length: 15 amino acids. The CDR3 region has the DNA TGTGCCAGCTCCCCACTAGCGGGAGAATCTGTAGAGCAGTACTTC. The encoded protein is CASSPLAGESVEQYF.

At least ten counts were recorded for this clonotype. CDR3 loop: CASSSSFVEYF. The CDR3 nucleotides are TGTGCCAGCAGCTCCTCCTTTGTGGAGTACTTC. The genes are TRBV6-2 or TRBV6-3 and TRBJ2-7, with no clear D. Germline CDR1 and CDR2: MNHEY and SVGEGT. The V and J ends lost 6 bases and 11 bases respectively, with 14 bases between them. This CDR3 contains 11 residues.

This clonotype was seen many times. V gene TRBV6-6 combines with J gene TRBJ1-5; TRBD1 agrees at 8 bases. Unmatched junction bases numbered 7, after V lost 7 bases and J lost 2 bases. The length of the CDR3 is 15 residues. Germline V gene lookup returns CDR1 MNHNY and CDR2 SVGAGI (reference sequence). CDR3 nucleotide sequence: TGTGCCAGCACTCTACAGGGGGGTGGCAATCAGCCCCAGCATTTT. Its translation is CASTLQGGGNQPQHF.

The chain is built from TRBV7-2 and TRBJ2-3; 8 positions agree with TRBD2. The germline V gene has CDR1 SGHTA and CDR2 FQGNSA. J was trimmed by 0 bases and V by 4 bases; bases with no gene match: 6. The CDR3 extends over 16 amino acids. The CDR3 nucleotides are TGTGCCAGCAGCTCGAGACCTAGCGGGAGCACAGATACGCAGTATTTT. It codes for CASSSRPSGSTDTQYF.

This clonotype came up many times. The DNA of the CDR3 is TGCAGTGCTAGAAGGCTAGCGGGTACCTCCTACGAGCAGTACTTC. Protein: CSARRLAGTSYEQYF. The genes are TRBV20-1 and TRBJ2-7; 8 bases fit TRBD2. With V trimmed by 2 bases and J by 0 bases, 6 bases remained unmatched. The CDR3 loop spans 15 amino acids. Germline V gene lookup returns CDR1 DFQATT and CDR2 SNEGSKA (reference sequence).

This clonotype came up a few times. The chain carries TRBV5-1 and TRBJ1-1; no reliable D call. The CDR3 extends over 13 amino acids. V was shortened by 4 bases and J by 4 bases, with 11 bases between the two germline ends. The germline V gene has CDR1 SGHRS and CDR2 YFSETQ. CDR3 sequence (DNA): TGCGCCAGCAGCGCTTCCGGTCCCACTGAAGCTTTCTTT. This sequence encodes CASSASGPTEAFF.

This clonotype was seen a few times. The chain couples TRBV5-1 to TRBJ1-2; unclear D gene. V was cut by 0 bases and J by 6 bases, with 6 bases left in between. This CDR3 is built from 12 residues. CDR1 and CDR2 (germline): SGHRS, YFSETQ. The CDR3 nucleotides are TGCGCCAGCAGCTTGGACAGACATGGCTACACCTTC. Protein product: CASSLDRHGYTF.

V is TRBV19 and J is TRBJ1-1, with D perhaps matching TRBD1 (5 bases). The V end lost 9 bases, the J end lost 2 bases, and 13 bases lay between the germline ends. Germline V lookup: CDR1 LNHDA, CDR2 SQIVND (reference sequence). There are 13 residues in the CDR3. In DNA form, the CDR3 reads TGTGCCAGCCAGGCTGGGGCTAACACTGAAGCTTTCTTT. This encodes CASQAGANTEAFF.

This clonotype was picked up a small number of times. CDR3 sequence (DNA): TGTGCCAGCAGGGGAACCGGGACTTTGAAGTTCTTC. Translating it yields CASRGTGTLKFF. V usage is TRBV2 and J usage is TRBJ2-1; perhaps TRBD2 as D (6 bases). Trimming cost V 6 bases and J 14 bases, with 17 bases left between them. Germline CDR1 and CDR2: SNHLY and FYNNEI. CDR3 size: 12 residues.

This clonotype was counted ten times or more. V is TRBV7-6 and J is TRBJ1-4; D might be TRBD1 (6 bases). From germline, CDR1 is SGHVS and CDR2 FNYEAQ. Trimming took 3 bases from V and 8 from J, leaving 10 bases between them. The CDR3 spans 13 residues. The CDR3 nucleotides read TGTGCCAGCAGCTTCGGACAGCGCGAAAAACTGTTTTTT. As protein: CASSFGQREKLFF.

Only a few counts were recorded for this clonotype. V and J are TRBV4-1 and TRBJ2-1; 13 bases align to TRBD2. The CDR3 is 16 residues long. V dropped 0 bases and J dropped 10; count of bases not matched to a gene: 6. Per the germline V gene, CDR1 is MGHRA and CDR2 is YSYEKL. CDR3 DNA: TGCGCCAGCAGCCAAGACGGGACTAGCGGGGCCTCCGAGCAGTTCTTC. The encoded protein is CASSQDGTSGASEQFF.

The chain uses TRBV11-1 and TRBJ2-3; a possible D gene is TRBD1 (7 bases). V lost 4 bases to trimming and J lost 6 bases, with 20 bases between them. The CDR3 is made up of 16 amino acids. Germline assignment: CDR1 SGHAT and CDR2 FQDESV (reference sequence). The CDR3 protein is CASSSQGGGSADTQYF. The CDR3, as DNA: TGTGCCAGCAGCTCCCAGGGGGGAGGATCAGCTGATACGCAGTATTTT.

In its sample, this clonotype was seen a few times. The chain uses TRBV10-2 and TRBJ2-7, with D possibly matching TRBD1 (5 bases). Germline CDR1 reads WSHSY; CDR2 reads SAAADI. CDR3 length: 13 residues. V was cut by 2 bases and J by 0 bases, with 5 bases left in between. CDR3 in DNA: TGCGCCAGCAGTGAGGGGGCCTCCTACGAGCAGTACTTC. It codes for CASSEGASYEQYF.

This chain joins TRBV5-6 and TRBJ1-6; D unresolved. In germline, CDR1 is SGHDT, CDR2 YYEEEE. V dropped 4 bases and J dropped 6 bases, with 11 bases sitting between them. The CDR3 runs to 14 residues. The CDR3 loop is CASSIGFLNSPLHF. The CDR3 coding sequence is TGTGCCAGCAGCATAGGGTTTCTTAATTCACCCCTCCACTTT.